This T cell receptor beta chain came from a study of molecular identifiers for immune sequencing clone quantification. Points on this clonotype: Antigen specificity is unknown.

TCRdb reprocessed the PCR reads with MiXCR, giving one entry per CDR3 protein. This table has roughly 90,000 distinct CDR3 sequences, around 27% appearing once. Trimming removed 3 bases at V and 10 bases at J, with 10 bases between. The CDR3 loop spans 11 amino acids. From germline, CDR1 is DFQATT and CDR2 SNEGSKA (reference sequence). Study-level results: Highly expanded clone sizes could be underestimated by identical TCR molecules that share a barcode. Effector cells kept over 98% of their molecules in clones above 20 RNA copies, while naive cells kept under 1% there.

Sorting captured naive CD8 T cells as CD8+CD4-CCR7+CD45RA+. The V and J genes are TRBV20-1 and TRBJ2-1, with a possible D match to TRBD2 (6 bases). The sample consisted of naive CD8+ T cells from blood, with Jurkat cell RNA spiked in. Subset denoted: FACS-sorted CD8+CD4-CCR7+CD45RA+ naive T cells. This sequence originates from a human donor in good health. Some libraries in this study had Jurkat cell RNA spiked in. The CDR3 nucleotides are TGCAGTGCTAGTTTAGCGGAGGAGCAGTTCTTC. Its protein product is CSASLAEEQFF.